This TCR beta chain was identified in a study of PD-L1 blockade in urothelial cancer (dated by TCRdb to 2017 to 2019). Background for the entire study: All patients started therapy around 2014 and received atezolizumab 1,200 mg intravenously every 3 weeks. Pretreatment tumor samples, along with matched peripheral blood serially collected before and after atezolizumab treatment, were subjected to TCR sequencing. An ECOG performance status of 0 or 1 was recorded for the patients, and 0 to 3 prior chemotherapy regimens had been received by the patients. About 85% of the roughly 30 patients were males with bladder-origin urothelial cancer, and about 65% of the 29 reported a prior smoking history. Some 29 patients had pretreatment blood TCR-seq, about 25 had at least one posttreatment blood collection, and about 25 had tumor TCR-seq. Several patients achieved durable clinical benefit and fewer than 25 did not. Blood samples were analyzed at 3 weeks after treatment start (second dose) and at 6 weeks after treatment start. Progression-free survival longer than 6 months counted as durable clinical benefit, and TCR features were additionally tested against both progression-free and overall survival. In the same patients, pretreatment tumors underwent whole exome sequencing and RNA sequencing in addition to TCR sequencing. The study, an exploratory multi-omic analysis, examined somatic, immune and clinical correlates of response to PD-L1 blockade with atezolizumab in urothelial cancer. A median of around 150,000 T cells and just over 80,000 unique TCRs was obtained from blood samples, and a median clonality of roughly 0.074 was observed.

From a lookup of the germline V gene, CDR1 and CDR2 are SGHTS and YDEGEE. V and J are truncated by 4 bases and 7 bases respectively, leaving an intervening sequence of 20 bases. The CDR3, from cysteine to phenylalanine, totals 15 residues. CDR3 DNA is the only sequence kept; it has 45 bases, read in frame from the first base. Regarding this clone: Its specific antigen is unknown. No base qualities exist here, and no much larger clone lies one base off it.

Synthetic TCR analog templates were spiked into each PCR so that absolute template abundance could be estimated from read counts. TCRbeta CDR3 regions were amplified from genomic DNA with bias-controlled V and J gene primers using the immunoSEQ assay. Sequencing of rearranged TCRbeta segments was done at approximately 20X coverage. The original methods were these. Sequencing errors were corrected by clustering, and CDR3s were annotated against IMGT so that V, D and J genes could be assigned. Out-of-frame and stop-codon sequences were excluded, and only productive TCRbeta rearrangements were used in downstream analyses. Clonality was computed as one minus Shannon entropy normalized by the log of the number of unique productive sequences. Fisher's exact test with Benjamini-Hochberg correction, using a cutoff of adjusted p below 0.01, was how clones that differed between time points or between blood and tumor were identified. Not all clones reach the TCRdb copy of this immuneACCESS table, which keeps in-frame sequences only. Checked studies attribute under half of the gap to unresolved V genes and leave the rest unexplained. Clonal size and the V and J genes are those of that table, whereas D and trimming came from the DNA. The sample table shows around 47,000 clones, and roughly 86% are seen once. The ten largest make up roughly 13% of the sample.

The sample's time point label, decoded: peripheral blood 6 weeks after treatment start. A cohort of 25 to 30 patients with locally advanced or metastatic urothelial carcinoma, treated at Memorial Sloan Kettering on a trial protocol, was included. Peripheral blood mononuclear cells were collected pretreatment and during treatment, at between 1 and 8 total time points per patient. The Qiagen DNeasy Blood extraction kit was used to purify genomic DNA from total PBMCs and from tumor samples. PBMCs were collected pretreatment and during treatment, and were isolated and stored as previously described. General study outcomes and caveats: Because of the small sample size (n = 29) and the many exploratory analyses performed, the results are intended to be regarded as hypothesis-generating. At 3 weeks after the start of treatment, tumor-associated TCR clones in peripheral blood had expanded more in patients with durable benefit (n of about 22, p = 0.022). Improved progression-free and overall survival was found to be associated with pretreatment peripheral blood TCR clonality below the median.

Rearrangement joined TRBV5-8 to TRBJ2-5; 6 matching bases give a weak D call of TRBD2. The receptor was isolated from a man between 60 and 70 years old with urothelial cancer. Sequenced material: PBMCs, taken around atezolizumab (anti-PD-L1) treatment. In nucleotides, the sequence is TGTGCCAGCAGCCCTCCGGGACCCGGAGCGGGGACCCAGTACTTC. Its translation is CASSPPGPGAGTQYF.